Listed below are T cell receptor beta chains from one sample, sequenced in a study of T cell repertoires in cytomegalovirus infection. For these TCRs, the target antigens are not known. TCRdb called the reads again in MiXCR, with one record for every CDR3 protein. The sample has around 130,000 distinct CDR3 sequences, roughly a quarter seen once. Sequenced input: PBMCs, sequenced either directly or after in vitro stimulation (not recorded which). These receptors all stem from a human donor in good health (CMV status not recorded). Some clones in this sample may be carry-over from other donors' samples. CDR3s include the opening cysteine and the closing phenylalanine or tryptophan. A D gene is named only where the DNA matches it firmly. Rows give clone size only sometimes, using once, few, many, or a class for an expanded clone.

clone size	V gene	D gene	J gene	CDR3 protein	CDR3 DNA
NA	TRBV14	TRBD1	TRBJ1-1	CASSQGDRAAFF	TGTGCCAGCAGCCAGGGAGACAGGGCGGCTTTCTTT
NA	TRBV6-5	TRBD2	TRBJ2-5	CASRDELAGGRETQYF	TGTGCCAGCAGAGACGAACTAGCGGGAGGCAGGGAGACCCAGTACTTC
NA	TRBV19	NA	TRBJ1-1	CASSPLNTEAFF	TGTGCCAGTAGTCCCCTGAACACTGAAGCTTTCTTT
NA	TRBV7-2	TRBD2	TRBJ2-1	CASAGWSGTKFF	TGTGCCAGCGCCGGGTGGAGTGGGACTAAGTTCTTC
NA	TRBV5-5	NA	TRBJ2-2	CASSLAEMNTGELFF	TGTGCCAGCAGCTTAGCGGAGATGAACACCGGGGAGCTGTTTTTT
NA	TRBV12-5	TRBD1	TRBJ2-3	CASGLPGDRVEGTDTQYF	TGTGCTAGTGGTTTGCCTGGGGACAGGGTCGAAGGGACAGATACGCAGTATTTT
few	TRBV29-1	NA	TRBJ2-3	CSVEVRGPRDTQYF	TGCAGCGTTGAGGTCCGGGGGCCGCGAGATACGCAGTATTTT
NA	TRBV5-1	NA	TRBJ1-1	CASSLALDRRYMNTEAFF	TGCGCCAGCAGCTTGGCCCTAGACAGGCGGTACATGAACACTGAAGCTTTCTTT
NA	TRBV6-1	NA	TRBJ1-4	CASARGTLEIFATNEKLFF	TGTGCCAGCGCCAGAGGGACACTCGAGATTTTTGCAACTAATGAAAAACTGTTTTTT
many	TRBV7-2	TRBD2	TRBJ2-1	CASSLVSQGEREQQFF	TGTGCCAGCAGCTTAGTGTCCCAGGGAGAGCGGGAGCAGCAGTTCTTC
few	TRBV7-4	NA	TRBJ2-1	CASSLVEGEQFF	TGTGCCAGCAGCTTAGTGGAAGGTGAGCAGTTCTTC
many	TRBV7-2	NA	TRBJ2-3	CASSLVTGAPWTDTQYF	TGTGCCAGCAGCTTAGTTACGGGAGCTCCGTGGACAGATACGCAGTATTTT
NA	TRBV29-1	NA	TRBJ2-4	CSVEAGEVAQNIQYF	TGCAGCGTTGAGGCAGGGGAGGTGGCCCAAAACATTCAGTACTTC
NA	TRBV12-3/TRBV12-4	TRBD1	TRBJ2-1	CASSPNRGQVNEQFF	TGTGCCAGCAGTCCTAACAGGGGGCAGGTAAATGAGCAGTTCTTC
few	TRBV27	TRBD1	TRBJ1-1	CASSLYAGLQGEAFF	TGTGCCAGCAGTTTATACGCGGGACTCCAGGGGGAGGCTTTCTTT
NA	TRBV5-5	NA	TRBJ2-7	CASSLYRDTAYEQYF	TGTGCCAGCAGCCTCTATCGGGACACAGCCTACGAGCAGTACTTC
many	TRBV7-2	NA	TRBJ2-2	CASSLGLNAGELFF	TGTGCCAGCAGTCTAGGCCTAAACGCCGGGGAGCTGTTTTTT
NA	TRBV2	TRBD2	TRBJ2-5	CASSPGTNGRETQYF	TGTGCCAGCAGTCCCGGGACTAACGGGAGAGAGACCCAGTACTTC
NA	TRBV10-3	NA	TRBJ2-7	CAISESLVGAGKVLYEQYF	TGTGCCATCAGTGAGTCGCTCGTGGGGGCAGGGAAGGTCCTTTACGAGCAGTACTTC
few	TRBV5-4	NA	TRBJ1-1	CASSRDSKNTEAFF	TGTGCCAGCAGCCGGGACTCCAAGAACACTGAAGCTTTCTTT
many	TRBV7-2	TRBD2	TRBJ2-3	CASSLGSSGSGLDTQYF	TGTGCCAGCAGCTTAGGGTCTAGCGGGAGCGGCCTAGATACGCAGTATTTT
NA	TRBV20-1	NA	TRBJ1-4	CSARSGFNEKLFF	TGCAGTGCTAGAAGTGGGTTTAATGAAAAACTGTTTTTT
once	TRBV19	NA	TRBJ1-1	CASSTPEPGRTEAFF	TGTGCCAGTAGTACCCCCGAGCCCGGGCGGACTGAAGCTTTCTTT
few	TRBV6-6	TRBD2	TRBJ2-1	CASSYSRTSGEHEQFF	TGTGCCAGCAGTTACTCGAGAACTAGCGGGGAACATGAGCAGTTCTTC
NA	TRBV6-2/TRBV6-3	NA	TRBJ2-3	CASSRTGTDTQYF	TGTGCCAGCAGTAGGACTGGCACAGATACGCAGTATTTT
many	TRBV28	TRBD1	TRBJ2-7	CASSSAGTGGYEQYF	TGTGCCAGCAGTTCCGCCGGGACAGGGGGCTACGAGCAGTACTTC
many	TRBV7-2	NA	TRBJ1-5	CASSLADNQPQHF	TGTGCCAGCAGCTTAGCCGACAATCAGCCCCAGCATTTT
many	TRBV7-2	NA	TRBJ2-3	CASSLWGGQSTDTQYF	TGTGCCAGCAGCTTATGGGGCGGACAGAGCACAGATACGCAGTATTTT